This passage covers 20 T cell receptor beta chains from one sample sequenced in a study of identical twins. TCRdb analysed the 5' RACE reads with MiXCR anew, one entry per CDR3 protein. The table includes fewer than 450,000 distinct CDR3 sequences, 9% detected once. The sequenced sample was naive T cells sorted from blood. These TCRs come from a woman aged 45 to 65 in good health.

The gene calls are TRBV2 and TRBJ2-7, with TRBD1 matching over 7 bases. This CDR3 spans 16 amino acids. Germline CDR1 SNHLY, CDR2 FYNNEI. Losses at the gene ends were 1 base for V and 1 base for J; bases not matched to a gene: 7. The CDR3 loop is CASSEGGTVISYEQYV. Written as DNA, the CDR3 is TGTGCCAGCAGTGAAGGGGGGACAGTTATTTCCTACGAGCAGTACGTC.

This chain joins TRBV21-1 and TRBJ2-2. TRBV21-1 is classified as a pseudogene. The CDR3 has 11 residues. The CDR3 loop is CASTNPGELFF. CDR3 DNA sequence: TGTGCCAGCACAAACCCCGGGGAGCTGTTTTTT.

The gene calls are TRBV15 and TRBJ2-7; 10 positions match TRBD2. This CDR3 has 20 amino acids. With V trimmed by 0 bases and J by 5 bases, 19 bases remained unmatched. CDR1 LNHNV and CDR2 YYDKDF come from the germline V gene (reference sequence). CDR3 protein: CATSRDLGLAATPGVDEQYF. For the CDR3, the DNA is TGTGCCACCAGCAGAGATTTAGGACTAGCGGCGACCCCCGGAGTAGACGAGCAGTACTTC.

This clonotype was recorded many times. This chain connects TRBV21-1 to TRBJ2-7; the table's D call, TRBD2, has no DNA check behind it. TRBV21-1 is recorded as a pseudogene. The CDR3 consists of 15 residues. CDR3 loop: CASSPPGLTSYEQYF. The CDR3, as DNA: TGTGCCAGCAGCCCCCCGGGACTCACCTCCTACGAGCAGTACTTC.

This clonotype showed up just a few times. This sequence joins TRBV4-2 and TRBJ1-4, with 10 bases fitting TRBD1. V dropped 3 bases and J dropped 0; count of bases not matched to a gene: 4. This CDR3 has 17 amino acids. The germline CDR1 and CDR2 sequences are LGHNA and YNFKEQ. The CDR3 DNA is TGTGCCAGCAGCCAGCGACAGGGGGCTTCAACTAATGAAAAACTGTTTTTT. Translation gives CASSQRQGASTNEKLFF.

Comments on this clonotype: One base away lies a much larger clone, so this may be a sequencing read error. The chain has TRBV20-1 and TRBJ2-3; unclear D gene. There are 14 residues in the CDR3. CDR1 is DFQATT and CDR2 is SNEGSKA in the germline V gene (reference sequence). The CDR3 nucleotides read TGCAGTGCTAGAGCGTCCCTGAGCACAGATGCGCAGTATTTT. Residues: CSARASLSTDAQYF.

This clonotype was counted a few times. The genes are TRBV20-1 and TRBJ2-3; 12 positions match TRBD2. Per the germline V gene, CDR1 is DFQATT and CDR2 is SNEGSKA (reference sequence). The V and J ends lost 5 bases and 2 bases, in that order; junction bases with no gene match: 2. This CDR3 region has 14 residues. The CDR3 DNA reads as TGCAGTGCTGGACTAGCGGGGCTCACAGATACGCAGTATTTT. Its translation is CSAGLAGLTDTQYF.

At least ten counts were recorded for this clonotype. The chain is built from TRBV12-3 or TRBV12-4 and TRBJ1-1; TRBD1 matches 10 bases. CDR3 length equals 14 residues. The ends lost 5 bases at V and 7 bases at J; junction bases unmatched: 7. In DNA form, the CDR3 reads TGTGCCAGCAGTCCCTCCGGGACAGGGGTTGAAGCTTTCTTT. Its protein product is CASSPSGTGVEAFF.

This sequence joins TRBV4-1 and TRBJ1-2, with D hard to call. The V and J ends lost 1 base and 0 bases respectively, with 9 bases between them. CDR3 length: 15 amino acids. CDR1 is MGHRA, CDR2 YSYEKL, per germline. As DNA, the CDR3 is TGCGCCAGCAGCCAAGGCCCGGGCACTAACTATGGCTACACCTTC. It specifies CASSQGPGTNYGYTF.

This clonotype was observed a handful of times. The V gene is TRBV5-1, the J gene TRBJ2-1; the match to TRBD2 covers 8 bases. This CDR3 has 15 amino acids. V lost 2 bases to trimming and J lost 8 bases; unmatched junction nucleotides: 9. Per germline, CDR1 SGHRS and CDR2 YFSETQ. The CDR3 DNA follows: TGCGCCAGCAGCTTACTAGCGGAACCCATCCATGAGCAGTTCTTC. Translated: CASSLLAEPIHEQFF. Combining the CDR3 with reference TRBV5-1 and TRBJ2-1 gives the whole variable domain KAGVTQTPRYLIKTRGQQVTLSCSPISGHRSVSWYQQTPGQGLQFLFEYFSETQRNKGNFPGRFSGRQFSNSRSEMNVSTLELGDSALYLCASSLLAEPIHEQFFGPGTRLTVL.

This clonotype has ten or more counts. The CDR3 DNA is TGTGCCAGCAGCTTTAACCCAGGGCTTGGCTATGGCTACACCTTC. Protein product: CASSFNPGLGYGYTF. The rearrangement uses TRBV4-2 and TRBJ1-2, with D possibly being TRBD1 (5 bases). This CDR3 comprises 15 residues. Trimming left V 5 bases short and J 4 bases short, with 17 bases between. The germline gives CDR1 LGHNA, CDR2 YNFKEQ.

This clonotype showed up just a few times. V and J are TRBV5-1 and TRBJ2-7, with 10 bases that match TRBD2. Germline CDR1 reads SGHRS; CDR2 reads YFSETQ. J was trimmed by 7 bases and V by 5 bases; bases with no gene match: 12. The CDR3 has 15 residues. The CDR3 DNA reads as TGCGCCAGCAGACCCCCCGGACTAGCGGAGATGGAGCAGTACTTC. Amino acid sequence: CASRPPGLAEMEQYF.

In this sample, this clonotype turned up many times. The chain joins TRBV20-1 to TRBJ2-3; D not resolved. This CDR3 is 11 amino acids long. Germline V CDR1 and CDR2: DFQATT, SNEGSKA (reference sequence). V shed 6 bases and J shed 6 bases, with 10 bases lying between them. For the CDR3, the DNA is TGCAGTGCCAGGCGGTCGGATACGCAGTATTTT. Translated, it gives CSARRSDTQYF.

The gene calls are TRBV6-5 and TRBJ2-5; perhaps TRBD1 as D (6 bases). Trimming cost V 10 bases and J 4 bases, with 16 bases left between them. This CDR3 has 13 amino acids. Germline CDR1 is MNHEY and CDR2 is SVGAGI. The CDR3 spells CAISQGSLETQYF. CDR3 in DNA: TGTGCCATCTCACAGGGATCATTAGAGACCCAGTACTTC.

This clonotype was seen a few times. This chain connects TRBV15 to TRBJ2-3; maybe TRBD2 (6 bases). The CDR3 length is 13 residues. CDR1 and CDR2 (germline): LNHNV, YYDKDF (reference sequence). Trimming shortened V by 0 bases and J by 6 bases, and 7 bases separated the two germline ends. CDR3: CATSREGLDTQYF. The CDR3 DNA follows: TGTGCCACCAGCAGAGAGGGACTCGATACGCAGTATTTT.

This clonotype was observed many times. The gene calls are TRBV18 and TRBJ2-5; D is possibly TRBD1 (6 bases). CDR3 length: 13 amino acids. The V end lost 4 bases, the J end lost 4 bases, and 10 bases lay between the germline ends. CDR1 is KGHSH and CDR2 is LQKENI in the germline V gene. CDR3 sequence reads: CASSRNRAETQYF. The CDR3 bases are TGTGCCAGCTCACGTAACAGGGCAGAGACCCAGTACTTC.

The chain carries TRBV5-1 and TRBJ2-4; D may be TRBD1 or TRBD2 (6 bases each). The CDR3 covers 19 residues. In germline, CDR1 is SGHRS, CDR2 YFSETQ. V lost 3 bases, J lost 2 bases, and 24 bases lay in between. The CDR3 nucleotides read TGCGCCAGCAGCTGGGGGCCCCCGGGAGTAGTCGGAACCAAAAACATTCAGTACTTC. Protein sequence: CASSWGPPGVVGTKNIQYF.

There are many counts of this clonotype. The genes are TRBV9 and TRBJ2-7; 10 bases agree with TRBD1. The CDR3 consists of 13 residues. Trimming cost V 3 bases and J 9 bases; bases outside gene matches: 6. Per germline, CDR1 SGDLS and CDR2 YYNGEE. The CDR3 DNA reads as TGTGCCAGCAGCGCCCAGGGGGACAGGGGGCAGTACTTC. Translation: CASSAQGDRGQYF.

Ten or more counts support this clonotype. The chain links TRBV20-1 to TRBJ1-2; the D is unclear. This CDR3 region has 11 residues. Looked up from germline, CDR1 is DFQATT and CDR2 is SNEGSKA (reference sequence). V lost 5 bases and J 4 bases, leaving 8 bases between the germline ends. DNA for the CDR3: TGCAGTGCTCCGGGCCTCTATGGCTACACCTTC. This codes for CSAPGLYGYTF.

The rearrangement links TRBV5-4 to TRBJ1-1, with D perhaps TRBD1 (5 bases). The CDR3 covers 15 residues. V was pared by 4 bases and J by 3 bases, with 16 bases between. Germline V lookup: CDR1 SGHNT, CDR2 YYREEE (reference sequence). CDR3 DNA sequence: TGTGCCAGCAGCCTTCCCGACAGAGGGGACACTGAAGCTTTCTTT. It yields the protein CASSLPDRGDTEAFF. The whole variable domain, remainder taken from reference TRBV5-4 and TRBJ1-1, is ETGVTQSPTHLIKTRGQQVTLRCSSQSGHNTVSWYQQALGQGPQFIFQYYREEENGRGNFPPRFSGLQFPNYSSELNVNALELDDSALYLCASSLPDRGDTEAFFGQGTRLTVV.